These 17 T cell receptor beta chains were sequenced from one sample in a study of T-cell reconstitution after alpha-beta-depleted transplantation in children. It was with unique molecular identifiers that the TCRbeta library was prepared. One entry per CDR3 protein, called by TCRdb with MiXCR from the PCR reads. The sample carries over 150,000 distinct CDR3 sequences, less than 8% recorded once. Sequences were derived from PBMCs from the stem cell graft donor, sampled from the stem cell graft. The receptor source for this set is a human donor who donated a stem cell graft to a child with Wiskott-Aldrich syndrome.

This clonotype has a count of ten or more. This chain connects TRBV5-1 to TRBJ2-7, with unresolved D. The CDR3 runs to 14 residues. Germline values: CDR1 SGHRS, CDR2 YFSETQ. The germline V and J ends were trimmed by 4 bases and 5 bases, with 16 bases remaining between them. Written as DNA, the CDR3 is TGCGCCAGCAGCAGGGCTAGGGCGTTCGACGAGCAGTACTTC. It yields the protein CASSRARAFDEQYF. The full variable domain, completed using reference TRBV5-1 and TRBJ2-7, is KAGVTQTPRYLIKTRGQQVTLSCSPISGHRSVSWYQQTPGQGLQFLFEYFSETQRNKGNFPGRFSGRQFSNSRSEMNVSTLELGDSALYLCASSRARAFDEQYFGPGTRLTVT.

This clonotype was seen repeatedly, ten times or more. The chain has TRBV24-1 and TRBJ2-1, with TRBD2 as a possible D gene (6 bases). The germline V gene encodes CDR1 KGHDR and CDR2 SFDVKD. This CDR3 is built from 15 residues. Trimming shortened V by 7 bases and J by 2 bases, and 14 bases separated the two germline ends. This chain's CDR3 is CATRGTGAAYNEQFF. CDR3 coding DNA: TGTGCCACCAGGGGAACGGGAGCGGCCTACAATGAGCAGTTCTTC.

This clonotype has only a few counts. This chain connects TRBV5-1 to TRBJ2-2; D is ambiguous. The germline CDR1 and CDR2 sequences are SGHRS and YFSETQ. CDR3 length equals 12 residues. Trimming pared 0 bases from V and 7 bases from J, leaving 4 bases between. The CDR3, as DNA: TGCGCCAGCAGCTTGGAGCTCGGGGAGCTGTTTTTT. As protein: CASSLELGELFF.

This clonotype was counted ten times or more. CDR3 coding DNA: TGCAGTGCATCCCGGAGATCTGGCTACGAGCAGTACTTC. This codes for CSASRRSGYEQYF. This rearrangement joins TRBV20-1 to TRBJ2-7; no definite D call. The CDR3 is 13 amino acids. Deletions cut 6 bases from V and 3 bases from J, with 15 bases between. Germline assignment: CDR1 DFQATT and CDR2 SNEGSKA (reference sequence).

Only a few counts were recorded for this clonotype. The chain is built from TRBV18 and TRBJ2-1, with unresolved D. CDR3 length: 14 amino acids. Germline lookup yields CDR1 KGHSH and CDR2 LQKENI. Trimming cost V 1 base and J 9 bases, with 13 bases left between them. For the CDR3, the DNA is TGTGCCAGCTCACCACTAGTGGGGATGGTTGAGCAGTTCTTC. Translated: CASSPLVGMVEQFF. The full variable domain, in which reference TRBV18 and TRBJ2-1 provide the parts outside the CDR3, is NAGVMQNPRHLVRRRGQEARLRCSPMKGHSHVYWYRQLPEEGLKFMVYLQKENIIDESGMPKERFSAEFPKEGPSILRIQQVVRGDSAAYFCASSPLVGMVEQFFGPGTRLTVL.

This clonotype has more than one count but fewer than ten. CDR3 protein: CASSQRGQFSYEQYF. DNA of the CDR3: TGCGCCAGCAGTCAAAGGGGACAGTTCTCCTACGAGCAGTACTTC. The chain joins TRBV23-1 to TRBJ2-7; TRBD1 matches 7 bases. TRBV23-1 is an ORF; its function is uncertain. The J segment lost 0 bases and the V segment lost 2 bases, leaving 4 bases of the junction unmatched. CDR3 length equals 15 residues.

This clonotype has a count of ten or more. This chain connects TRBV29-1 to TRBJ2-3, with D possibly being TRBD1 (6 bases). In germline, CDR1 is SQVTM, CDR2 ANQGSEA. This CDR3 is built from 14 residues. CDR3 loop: CSAGDRPFYDTQYF. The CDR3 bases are TGCTCCGCCGGCGACAGGCCTTTTTATGATACGCAGTATTTT.

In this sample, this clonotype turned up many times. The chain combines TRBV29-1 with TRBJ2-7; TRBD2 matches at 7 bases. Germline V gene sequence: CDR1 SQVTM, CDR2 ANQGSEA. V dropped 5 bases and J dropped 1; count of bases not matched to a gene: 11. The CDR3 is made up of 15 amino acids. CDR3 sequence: CSVSLAVSISYEQYF. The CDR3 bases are TGCAGCGTTTCCCTAGCGGTCTCAATATCCTACGAGCAGTACTTC.

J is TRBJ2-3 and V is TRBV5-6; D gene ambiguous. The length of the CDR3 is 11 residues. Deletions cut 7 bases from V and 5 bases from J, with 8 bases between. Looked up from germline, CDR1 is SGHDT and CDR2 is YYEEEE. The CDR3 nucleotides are TGTGCCAGCTCTAAGGAAGATACGCAGTATTTT. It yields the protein CASSKEDTQYF.

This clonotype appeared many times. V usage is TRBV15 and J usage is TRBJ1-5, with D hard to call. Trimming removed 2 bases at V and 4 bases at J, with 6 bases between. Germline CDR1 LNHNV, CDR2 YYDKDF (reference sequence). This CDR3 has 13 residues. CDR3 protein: CATSRHSNQPQHF. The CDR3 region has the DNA TGTGCCACCAGCAGACATTCGAATCAGCCCCAGCATTTT.

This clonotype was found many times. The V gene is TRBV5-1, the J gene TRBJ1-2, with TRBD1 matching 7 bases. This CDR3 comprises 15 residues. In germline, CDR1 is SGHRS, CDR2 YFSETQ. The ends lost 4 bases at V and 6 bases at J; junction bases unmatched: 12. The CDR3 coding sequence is TGCGCCAGCAGCCGTGAAAGAGACAGGGACAATGGCTACACCTTC. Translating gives CASSRERDRDNGYTF.

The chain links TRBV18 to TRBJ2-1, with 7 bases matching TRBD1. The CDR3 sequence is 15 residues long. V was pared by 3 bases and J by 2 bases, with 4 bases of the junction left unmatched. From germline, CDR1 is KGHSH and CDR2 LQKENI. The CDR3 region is CASSPLTGAYNEQFF. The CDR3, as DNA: TGTGCCAGCTCACCTCTTACAGGGGCCTACAATGAGCAGTTCTTC.

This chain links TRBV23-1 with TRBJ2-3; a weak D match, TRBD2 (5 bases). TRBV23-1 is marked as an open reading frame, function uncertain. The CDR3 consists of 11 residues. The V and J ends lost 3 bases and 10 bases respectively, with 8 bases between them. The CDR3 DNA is TGCGCCAGCAGTCAGAGGGCCGCGCAGTATTTT. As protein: CASSQRAAQYF.

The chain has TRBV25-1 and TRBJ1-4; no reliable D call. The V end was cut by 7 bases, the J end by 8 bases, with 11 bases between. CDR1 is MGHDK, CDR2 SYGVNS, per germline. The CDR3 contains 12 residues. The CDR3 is CASTLDGEKLFF. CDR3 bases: TGTGCCAGCACCCTTGACGGAGAAAAACTGTTTTTT.

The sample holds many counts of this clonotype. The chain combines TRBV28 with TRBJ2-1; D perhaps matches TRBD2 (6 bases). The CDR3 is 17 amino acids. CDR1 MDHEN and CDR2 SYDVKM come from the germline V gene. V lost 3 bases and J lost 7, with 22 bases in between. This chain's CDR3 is CASSFSLLEGSFNEQFF. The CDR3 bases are TGTGCCAGCAGTTTTTCCTTGTTGGAGGGGTCATTTAATGAGCAGTTCTTC.

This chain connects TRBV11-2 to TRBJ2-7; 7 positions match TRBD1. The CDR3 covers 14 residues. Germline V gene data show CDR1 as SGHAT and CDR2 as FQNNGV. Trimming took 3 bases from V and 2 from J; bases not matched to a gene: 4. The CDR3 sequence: CASSLQGVPYEQYF. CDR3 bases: TGTGCCAGCAGCTTGCAGGGGGTTCCCTACGAGCAGTACTTC. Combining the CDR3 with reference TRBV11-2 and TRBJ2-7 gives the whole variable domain EAGVAQSPRYKIIEKRQSVAFWCNPISGHATLYWYQQILGQGPKLLIQFQNNGVVDDSQLPKDRFSAERLKGVDSTLKIQPAKLEDSAVYLCASSLQGVPYEQYFGPGTRLTVT.

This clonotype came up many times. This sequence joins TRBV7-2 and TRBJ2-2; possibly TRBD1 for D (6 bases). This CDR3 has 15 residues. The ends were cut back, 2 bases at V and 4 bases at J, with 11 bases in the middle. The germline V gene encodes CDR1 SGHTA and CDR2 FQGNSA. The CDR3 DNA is TGTGCCAGCAGCTTATGGGGGCGAGGCACCGGGGAGCTGTTTTTT. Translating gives CASSLWGRGTGELFF.